These 2 T cell receptor beta chains originate from one sample sequenced in a study of blood T cell repertoires in COVID-19. Sequenced by immunoSEQ multiplex PCR; TCRdb stores in-frame clones only, minus some. Of 250,000 or so clones listed, around 86% are singletons. The sequenced material came from PBMCs or T cells enriched from blood (not recorded which). The origin of the receptors is a young woman who had recovered from COVID-19.

This clone showed up just once. The rearrangement links TRBV19 to TRBJ1-1, with 9 bases that match TRBD1. Per germline, CDR1 LNHDA and CDR2 SQIVND (reference sequence). V shed 4 bases, J shed 5 bases, and the junction held 5 bases outside the gene matches. The CDR3 length is 14 residues. The CDR3 protein is CASSTQGARTEAFF. For the CDR3, the DNA is TGTGCCAGTAGTACACAGGGGGCGCGGACTGAAGCTTTCTTT.

This chain links TRBV4-3 with TRBJ1-1; no firm D call. V lost 4 bases and J 0 bases, leaving 15 bases between the germline ends. Germline V gives CDR1 LGHNA, CDR2 YSLEER. CDR3 size: 16 residues. The CDR3 coding sequence is TGCGCCAGCAGCCCGACGCTCAGGTCCATGAACACTGAAGCTTTCTTT. This sequence encodes CASSPTLRSMNTEAFF.